The 2 T cell receptor beta chains below all came from one sample that was sequenced in a study of blood T cell repertoires in COVID-19. TCRdb keeps only in-frame clones here, not all; method: immunoSEQ multiplex PCR. Of 200,000 to 250,000 clones listed, approximately 82% are singletons. The sample comprised peripheral blood. These receptors came from a woman in her 40s with acute or convalescent COVID-19.

The V and J genes are TRBV19 and TRBJ2-7; possible D gene TRBD2, 6 bases. Germline V gene sequence: CDR1 LNHDA, CDR2 SQIVND (reference sequence). V was clipped by 3 bases and J by 0 bases, with 9 bases between them. The CDR3 has 14 residues. The CDR3 loop is CASSIGGNSYEQYF. DNA of the CDR3: TGTGCCAGTAGTATCGGCGGGAACTCCTACGAGCAGTACTTC. Full variable domain (remainder filled in from reference TRBV19 and TRBJ2-7): DGGITQSPKYLFRKEGQNVTLSCEQNLNHDAMYWYRQDPGQGLRLIYYSQIVNDFQKGDIAEGYSVSREKKESFPLTVTSAQKNPTAFYLCASSIGGNSYEQYFGPGTRLTVT.

This clone was seen repeatedly, ten times or more. V is TRBV12-5 and J is TRBJ1-5; D might be TRBD1 (5 bases). The CDR3 spans 15 residues. CDR1 and CDR2 from the germline V gene are LGHNT and FRNRAP. V lost 9 bases and J lost 4, with 19 bases in between. CDR3 bases: TGTGCTAGCAAACAAGGGGAGGGGTGGAATCAGCCCCAGCATTTT. Translation: CASKQGEGWNQPQHF.